This T cell receptor (beta chain) was recorded in a study of shared T cell receptors in the human thymus. Profiled with immunoSEQ multiplex PCR; TCRdb holds only in-frame clones, not every one. The sample includes some 700,000 clones, approximately 85% of them seen just once. The length of the CDR3 is 14 residues. Trimming removed 6 bases at V and 2 bases at J, with 14 bases between. Germline-derived CDR1 and CDR2 are ENHRY and SYGVKD. A further study also used this sample, focusing on human thymus T cells. From that paper: Thymic samples were excised during corrective heart operations. V and J gene usage appeared biased in thymic and blood repertoires. Thymic TCR repertoires of unrelated people reportedly overlapped highly.

The clonotype was recovered from a girl in the first two years of life with a congenital heart defect. This chain uses TRBV10-3 with TRBJ2-7, with no clear D. The sequenced material came from thymocytes. The CDR3 loop reads CAIRRQIPPYEQYF. In DNA, the CDR3 is TGTGCCATCAGGCGGCAAATACCTCCCTACGAGCAGTACTTC.